The clone carrying this T cell receptor beta chain was recorded a few times. The data derive from a study of cytomegalovirus exposure and HLA in healthy donors. Study background: A data release that came early held roughly 85 million unique TCRs from HLA-typed donors.

There are 15 residues in the CDR3. The trim removed 4 bases at V and 6 bases at J, leaving 10 bases unmatched. CDR1 LGHNA and CDR2 YSLEER come from the germline V gene. The PCR made use of 60 Vbeta and 13 Jbeta primers. Repertoires were generated with immunoSEQ multiplex PCR, while TCRdb's copy carries only in-frame clones and drops some. The repertoire holds fewer than 250,000 clones, with about 80% as singletons. The chain employs TRBV4-3 and TRBJ1-2; 8 nucleotides agree with TRBD1. The source is a male donor in good health and CMV-seronegative. The sample comprised PBMCs. CDR3 in amino acids: CASSRLTGQVDGYTF. The CDR3, as DNA: TGCGCCAGCAGCCGACTTACGGGACAGGTTGATGGCTACACCTTC.